This T cell receptor beta chain was observed in a study of blood T cell repertoires in COVID-19. TCRdb's table, derived via immunoSEQ multiplex PCR, lists solely in-frame clones and lacks some. The data show some 450,000 clones, 88% seen once. Germline CDR1 is LNHDA and CDR2 is SQIVND (reference sequence). The CDR3 is made up of 15 amino acids. Deletions cut 6 bases from V and 1 base from J, with 15 bases between. This receptor was identified in a woman between 45 and 65 years old with COVID-19, enrolled during active disease. Sample: peripheral blood. V gene TRBV19 combines with J gene TRBJ1-1; D may be TRBD1 (6 bases). CDR3 protein: CASRGLTGTNTEAFF. The CDR3 region has the DNA TGTGCCAGTAGGGGACTAACAGGGACGAACACTGAAGCTTTCTTT.